One sample yielded the 9 T cell receptor beta chains listed below, sequenced in a study of T cells after somatic rescue of genetic block. The method was immunoSEQ multiplex PCR; TCRdb's version includes in-frame clones alone and lacks a portion of them. The table shows fewer than 15,000 clones, with roughly 73% occurring only once. The sequenced material came from peripheral blood mononuclear cells (PBMCs). The receptors derive from a boy aged 5 to 17.

This clone was seen once. The V and J genes are TRBV7-3 and TRBJ1-1; possible D gene TRBD1, 5 bases. The germline V gene has CDR1 SGHTA and CDR2 FQGTGA. Trimming removed 4 bases from V and 1 base from J, with 10 bases in between. The length of the CDR3 is 14 residues. CDR3 coding DNA: TGTGCCAGCAGCTCGGGGGTCGCGAACACTGAAGCTTTCTTT. Amino acid sequence: CASSSGVANTEAFF.

This clone showed up just a few times. CDR3 bases: TGTGCCAGCAGCTTCACCAACCGACTGGCCACAGATACGCAGTATTTT. It translates to CASSFTNRLATDTQYF. The V and J genes are TRBV7-8 and TRBJ2-3; D not certain. From germline, CDR1 is SGHVS and CDR2 FQNEAQ. With 3 bases removed from V and 2 bases from J, the gap between germline ends came to 15 bases. This CDR3 region has 16 residues.

This chain links TRBV18 with TRBJ2-3; D not certain. Germline V gene lookup returns CDR1 KGHSH and CDR2 LQKENI. Trimming cost V 5 bases and J 5 bases, with 11 bases left between them. CDR3 length: 13 amino acids. CDR3 coding DNA: TGTGCCAGCTCAGCCTGGGTGGGAGATACGCAGTATTTT. It codes for CASSAWVGDTQYF.

V and J are TRBV6-6 and TRBJ1-4; TRBD1 agrees at 8 bases. This CDR3 spans 14 amino acids. In germline, CDR1 is MNHNY, CDR2 SVGAGI (reference sequence). The V gene end was trimmed by 2 bases and the J gene end by 7 bases; junction bases not matched to a gene: 3. CDR3 protein: CASSYGQGGEKLFF. The CDR3 nucleotides read TGTGCCAGCAGTTACGGACAGGGCGGTGAAAAACTGTTTTTT.

This sequence joins TRBV27 and TRBJ2-1, with 12 positions matching TRBD2. The V gene's germline CDR1 is MNHEY and CDR2 SMNVEV (reference sequence). The CDR3 is 16 residues long. The trim removed 1 base at V and 7 bases at J, leaving 5 bases unmatched. In DNA, the CDR3 is TGTGCCAGCAGTTTATTCCTAGCGGGGGGGCGAAATGAGCAGTTCTTC. Translation: CASSLFLAGGRNEQFF.

The J gene is TRBJ2-3, the V gene TRBV5-1, with TRBD1 as a possible D gene (6 bases). CDR3 length: 15 amino acids. The V gene's germline CDR1 is SGHRS and CDR2 YFSETQ. Trimming removed 2 bases at V and 2 bases at J, with 12 bases between. CDR3 sequence: CASSFPAGATDTQYF. The CDR3 DNA sequence: TGCGCCAGCAGCTTCCCGGCAGGGGCCACAGATACGCAGTATTTT. Using reference TRBV5-1 and TRBJ2-3 for the parts outside the CDR3, the full variable domain is KAGVTQTPRYLIKTRGQQVTLSCSPISGHRSVSWYQQTPGQGLQFLFEYFSETQRNKGNFPGRFSGRQFSNSRSEMNVSTLELGDSALYLCASSFPAGATDTQYFGPGTRLTVL.

The rearrangement joins TRBV5-1 to TRBJ2-5; D may match TRBD1 or TRBD2 (5 bases each). Germline CDR1 and CDR2: SGHRS and YFSETQ. Between the trimmed V and J ends, which lost 4 bases and 1 base, there was a span of 11 bases. CDR3 length equals 14 residues. DNA for the CDR3: TGCGCCAGCAGCGACGGGGCACTCCAAGAGACCCAGTACTTC. Translated, it gives CASSDGALQETQYF.

The chain uses TRBV19 and TRBJ2-5; D possibly matches TRBD1 or TRBD2 (5 bases each). The V and J ends lost 1 base and 5 bases respectively, with 11 bases between them. The germline V gene encodes CDR1 LNHDA and CDR2 SQIVND (reference sequence). The CDR3 is 14 residues long. CDR3 region: CASSIGGFKETQYF. In DNA, the CDR3 is TGTGCCAGTAGTATAGGGGGGTTTAAGGAGACCCAGTACTTC.

The genes are TRBV6-1 and TRBJ1-6, with D hard to call. The V end lost 5 bases, the J end lost 16 bases, and 18 bases lay between the germline ends. The germline V gene encodes CDR1 MNHNS and CDR2 SASEGT. This CDR3 has 13 residues. CDR3 DNA sequence: TGTGCCAGCAGTACTCTTCAGGCTTTTGCGCTCCACTTT. This translates into CASSTLQAFALHF.